This passage covers 11 T cell receptor beta chains from one sample sequenced in a study of T cell responses to AZD1222 COVID-19 vaccine (dated by TCRdb to about 2021). The time point label of this sample denotes: baseline before first vaccination. The method was the immunoSEQ multiplex PCR assay. In its TCRdb copy, this immuneACCESS table keeps in-frame sequences only and misses some clones. Where compared with another copy, unresolved V genes explain less than half of these, and the others have no known cause. Counted in this sample were over 150,000 clones; less than 90% of them appeared once. Clones ranked in the top ten supply approximately 3.1% of the sample. The material was peripheral blood, obtained on day 0 of AZD1222 vaccination. These receptors came from an adult in good health.

The chain links TRBV18 to TRBJ1-2; D perhaps matches TRBD1 (6 bases). Trimming removed 3 bases from V and 3 bases from J, with 11 bases in between. This CDR3 region has 14 residues. CDR1 is KGHSH, CDR2 LQKENI, per germline. The CDR3 sequence is CASSPSPGDYGYTF. DNA for the CDR3: TGTGCCAGCTCACCCTCCCCAGGGGACTATGGCTACACCTTC.

The rearrangement links TRBV6-6 to TRBJ2-7; no reliable D call. CDR3 size: 13 residues. Germline V gene sequence: CDR1 MNHNY, CDR2 SVGAGI (reference sequence). Trimming removed 4 bases at V and 4 bases at J, with 11 bases between. The CDR3: CASSSGSPYEQYF. The CDR3 DNA reads as TGTGCCAGCAGTTCGGGCAGTCCTTACGAGCAGTACTTC.

V and J are TRBV3-1 (or the pseudogene TRBV3-2) and TRBJ2-3; 10 nucleotides match TRBD2. The germline CDR1 and CDR2 sequences are LGHDT and YNNKEL (reference sequence). The CDR3 totals 16 residues. Losses at the gene ends were 3 bases for V and 4 bases for J; bases not matched to a gene: 7. The CDR3 coding sequence is TGTGCCAGCAGCCAGTTCAGCGGGGGGGCTTCAGATACGCAGTATTTT. This codes for CASSQFSGGASDTQYF.

This clone has more than one count but fewer than ten. In DNA form, the CDR3 reads TGCGCCAGCAGTGTCAACAGGGGGCTAAGCTCCTACGAGCAGTACTTC. Its protein is CASSVNRGLSSYEQYF. The chain is built from TRBV10-2 and TRBJ2-7; 9 positions agree with TRBD1. V lost 4 bases, J lost 0 bases, and 7 bases stayed unmatched. This CDR3 contains 16 residues. Germline values: CDR1 WSHSY, CDR2 SAAADI.

Notes on this clone: Additional DNA sequences in this sample encode the identical CDR3. The rearrangement uses TRBV4-2 and TRBJ1-5, with TRBD1 as a possible D gene (5 bases). In germline, CDR1 is LGHNA, CDR2 YNFKEQ. V lost 0 bases and J lost 2, with 11 bases in between. The CDR3 sequence is 16 residues long. As DNA, the CDR3 is TGTGCCAGCAGCCAAGATCCCCAGGGTGGCAATCAGCCCCAGCATTTT. This encodes CASSQDPQGGNQPQHF.

This clone was counted a few times. The chain links TRBV13 to TRBJ2-3; TRBD1 is a possible D gene (6 bases). The V end lost 5 bases, the J end lost 2 bases, and 14 bases lay between the germline ends. From germline, CDR1 is PRHDT and CDR2 FYEKMQ (reference sequence). The CDR3 has 15 amino acids. CDR3: CASSRGGSFTDTQYF. CDR3 bases: TGTGCCAGCAGCCGTGGGGGCTCCTTCACAGATACGCAGTATTTT. The variable domain in full, with the rest retrieved from reference TRBV13 and TRBJ2-3, is AAGVIQSPRHLIKEKRETATLKCYPIPRHDTVYWYQQGPGQDPQFLISFYEKMQSDKGSIPDRFSAQQFSDYHSELNMSSLELGDSALYFCASSRGGSFTDTQYFGPGTRLTVL.

The rearrangement joins TRBV27 to TRBJ2-7; the match to TRBD2 covers 7 bases. There are 14 residues in the CDR3. In germline, CDR1 is MNHEY, CDR2 SMNVEV (reference sequence). V lost 9 bases, J lost 3 bases, and 11 bases stayed unmatched. In DNA, the CDR3 is TGTGCCAGATCGGGGGGTAGCGATTACTACGAGCAGTACTTC. It codes for CARSGGSDYYEQYF.

This clone was found a few times. V usage is TRBV28 and J usage is TRBJ1-2; D gene unclear. This CDR3 contains 13 residues. From germline, CDR1 is MDHEN and CDR2 SYDVKM. V was trimmed by 1 base and J by 4 bases, leaving 7 bases between them. For the CDR3, the DNA is TGTGCCAGCAGTTTATCGGCCGGCTATGGCTACACCTTC. Its translation is CASSLSAGYGYTF.

This clone is a singleton in its sample. CDR3 sequence reads: CASSLEMSASQYF. CDR3 DNA sequence: TGTGCCAGCAGCTTAGAGATGTCAGCTTCGCAGTATTTT. The rearrangement joins TRBV7-8 to TRBJ2-3; no firm D call. The CDR3 consists of 13 residues. Germline CDR1 SGHVS, CDR2 FQNEAQ. Between the trimmed V and J ends, which lost 1 base and 10 bases, there was a span of 12 bases.

The genes are TRBV7-9 and TRBJ2-3; the D gene is possibly TRBD1 (6 bases). The CDR3 covers 15 residues. V was clipped by 7 bases and J by 2 bases, with 16 bases between them. Looked up from germline, CDR1 is SEHNR and CDR2 is FQNEAQ (reference sequence). This CDR3 is CASTPPRGYTDTQYF. In DNA form, the CDR3 reads TGTGCCAGCACCCCCCCCAGGGGATACACAGATACGCAGTATTTT.

This clone was counted a single time. The same CDR3 also results from other DNA sequences found in this sample. The chain is built from TRBV20-1 and TRBJ2-5, with no clear D. The CDR3 runs 12 residues. V lost 3 bases to trimming and J lost 1 base, with 6 bases between them. CDR1 DFQATT and CDR2 SNEGSKA come from the germline V gene (reference sequence). The CDR3 DNA sequence: TGCAGTGCTAGTCGGGCCCAAGAGACCCAGTACTTC. It yields the protein CSASRAQETQYF.